This TCR beta chain was sequenced in a study of blood T cell repertoires in COVID-19. About the research overall: T cells, B-cell-depleted T cells, or PBMCs supplied cDNA or gDNA.

Germline CDR1 reads KGHDR; CDR2 reads SFDVKD. V shed 9 bases, J shed 4 bases, and the junction held 13 bases outside the gene matches. The CDR3 covers 16 residues. On this clone itself: Other DNA sequences in this sample translate to the same CDR3.

Methods used by the authors: Amplification from reference gene primers served as the basis for estimated nucleated cell counts. Assay used: immunoSEQ multiplex PCR; TCRdb lists only in-frame clones, some missing. The V and J calls and clone size come from that table; D and trimming were worked out from the DNA. The profile shows approximately 150,000 clones, roughly 88% of them singletons. The chain is built from TRBV24-1 and TRBJ2-1; 8 nucleotides align to TRBD2. This receptor was obtained from a man in his 70s with acute or convalescent COVID-19. Sequenced sample: peripheral blood. CDR3 nucleotide sequence: TGTGCCACCCGGGGGGGGGACTTTTTGGGGTACAATGAGCAGTTCTTC. It encodes CATRGGDFLGYNEQFF.